The entry that follows covers one T cell receptor beta chain sequence. What it binds is unknown. The data were taken from a study of cytomegalovirus exposure and HLA in healthy donors. Study summary: A data release that came early held 75 million to 85 million unique TCRs from HLA-typed donors. Notes on the study in general: Some TCR beta chains (around 160 of them) were listed as cytomegalovirus-associated.

Primers for the PCR totalled 60 Vbeta and 13 Jbeta. Libraries were prepared by immunoSEQ multiplex PCR; TCRdb keeps only in-frame clonotypes and omits some of them. The sample comprises approximately 100,000 clones, 70% to 80% of which are singletons, and 2.6% rests with the top ten. Germline CDR1 is SGHDT and CDR2 is YYEEEE. Trimming at V came to 3 bases and at J to 0 bases, leaving 14 bases not matched to a gene. The length of the CDR3 is 19 residues. V and J are TRBV5-6 and TRBJ1-5, with TRBD1 identical over 8 bases. This clonotype was sampled from a man in his fifties in good health and CMV-seropositive. The sample was PBMCs. In DNA form, the CDR3 reads TGTGCCAGCAGCTATTCGGCTAGGACAGGGCTCCATAGCAATCAGCCCCAGCATTTT. It codes for CASSYSARTGLHSNQPQHF.